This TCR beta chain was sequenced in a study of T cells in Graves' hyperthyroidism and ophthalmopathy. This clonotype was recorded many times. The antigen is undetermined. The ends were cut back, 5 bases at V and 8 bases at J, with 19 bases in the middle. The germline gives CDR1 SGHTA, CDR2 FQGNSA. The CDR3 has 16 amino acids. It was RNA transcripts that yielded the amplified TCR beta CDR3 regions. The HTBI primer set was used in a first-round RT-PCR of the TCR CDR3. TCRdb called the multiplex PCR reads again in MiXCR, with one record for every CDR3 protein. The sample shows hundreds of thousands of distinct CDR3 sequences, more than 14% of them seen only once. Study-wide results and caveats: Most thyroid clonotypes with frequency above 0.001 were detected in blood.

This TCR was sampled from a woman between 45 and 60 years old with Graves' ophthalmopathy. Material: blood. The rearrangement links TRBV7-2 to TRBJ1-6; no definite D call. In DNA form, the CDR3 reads TGTGCCAGCAGCAACCCAGCCCGGCTTTCGGATTCACCCCTCCACTTT. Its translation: CASSNPARLSDSPLHF.